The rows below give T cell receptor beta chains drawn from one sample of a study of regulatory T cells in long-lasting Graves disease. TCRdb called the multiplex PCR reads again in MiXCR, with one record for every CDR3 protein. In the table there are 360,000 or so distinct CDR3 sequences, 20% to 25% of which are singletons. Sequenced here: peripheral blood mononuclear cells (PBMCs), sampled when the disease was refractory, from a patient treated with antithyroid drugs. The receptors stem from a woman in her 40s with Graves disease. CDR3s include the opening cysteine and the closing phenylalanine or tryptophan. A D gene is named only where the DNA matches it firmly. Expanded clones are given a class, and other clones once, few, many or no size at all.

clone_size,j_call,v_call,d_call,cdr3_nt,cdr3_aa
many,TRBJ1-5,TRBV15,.,TGTGCCACCAGCAGAGGAACAGGGCGCGGGAATCAGCCCCAGCATTTT,CATSRGTGRGNQPQHF
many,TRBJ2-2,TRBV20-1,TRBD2,TGCAGTGCTAGAGTGCCTAGCGGGAGCCCCGGGGAGCTGTTTTTT,CSARVPSGSPGELFF
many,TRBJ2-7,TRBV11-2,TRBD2,TGTGCCAGCGGGGAGGGTTGGGAGCAGTACTTC,CASGEGWEQYF
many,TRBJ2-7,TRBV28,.,TGTGCCAGCAGATCCCCCGTTTACGAGCAGTACTTC,CASRSPVYEQYF
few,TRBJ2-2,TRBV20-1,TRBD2,TGCAGTGCTAATCGAGGACTAGCGTGGACCGGGGAGCTGTTTTTT,CSANRGLAWTGELFF
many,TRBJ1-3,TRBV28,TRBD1,TGTGCCAGCAGTTCCCAGGGGGCCTCACGAAACACCATATATTTT,CASSSQGASRNTIYF
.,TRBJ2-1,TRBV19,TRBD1,TGTGCCAGTAGTATAGATTCTTACGGGACAGGTCCCTACAATGAGCAGTTCTTC,CASSIDSYGTGPYNEQFF
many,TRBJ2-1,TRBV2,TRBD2,TGTGCCAGCAGGGGACTAGAAACACACAATGAGCAGTTCTTC,CASRGLETHNEQFF
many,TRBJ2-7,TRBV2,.,TGTGCCTCCGGGACCCCACGGGGGAACGAGCAGTACTTC,CASGTPRGNEQYF
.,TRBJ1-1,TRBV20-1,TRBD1,TGCAGTGCCTCGGAGGGGGCCCTGAACACTGAAGCTTTCTTT,CSASEGALNTEAFF
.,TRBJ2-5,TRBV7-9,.,TGTGCCAGCAGCCAAAGCGGGCAAGAGACCCAGTACTTC,CASSQSGQETQYF
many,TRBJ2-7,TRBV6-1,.,TGTGCCAGCAGTGAAGAAGACGGGAGCTCCTACGAGCAGTACTTC,CASSEEDGSSYEQYF
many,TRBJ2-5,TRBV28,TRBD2,TGTGCCAGCAGTTTCCGGGAGGCGACCCAGTACTTC,CASSFREATQYF
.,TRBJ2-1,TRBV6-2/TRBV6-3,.,TGTGCCAGCATAGGGTTTAGCTCCTACAATGAGCAGTTCTTC,CASIGFSSYNEQFF
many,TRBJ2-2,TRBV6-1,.,TGTGCCAGCAGGAGGGCACAGGGTCACGGGGAGCTGTTTTTT,CASRRAQGHGELFF
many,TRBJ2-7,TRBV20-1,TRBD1,TGCAGTGCTAGAGAGGACAGGGCATACGAGCAGTACTTC,CSAREDRAYEQYF
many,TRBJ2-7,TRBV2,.,TGTGCCAGCACCCGAATACAAACTTCCTACGAGCAGTACTTC,CASTRIQTSYEQYF
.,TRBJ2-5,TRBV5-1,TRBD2,TGCGCCAGCAGCTTGGCCGGGAGGGATTCGGAGACCCAGTACTTC,CASSLAGRDSETQYF
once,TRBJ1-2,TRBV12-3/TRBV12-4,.,TGTGCCAGCAGTTTATGGGGCAGGCCTTATGGCTACACCTTC,CASSLWGRPYGYTF
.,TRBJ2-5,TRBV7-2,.,TGTGCCAGCAGCTTATCCTCGGGTGTAGGCCAAGAGACCCAGTACTTC,CASSLSSGVGQETQYF
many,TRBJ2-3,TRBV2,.,TGTGCCAGCAGTGAAGCGCTTCCCTCCTTGGATACGCAGTATTTT,CASSEALPSLDTQYF
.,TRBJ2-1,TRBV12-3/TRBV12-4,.,TGTGCCAGCAGTCCCCAGGCATTCAATGAGCAGTTCTTC,CASSPQAFNEQFF
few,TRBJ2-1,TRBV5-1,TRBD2,TGCGCCAGCAGCCAGGGACTAGCGGGACTCAATGAGCAGTTCTTC,CASSQGLAGLNEQFF
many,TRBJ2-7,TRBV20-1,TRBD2,TGCAGTGCTAGAGCCCTCGGGACTAGCTCTCACTTC,CSARALGTSSHF
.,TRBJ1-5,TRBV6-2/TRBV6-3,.,TGTGCCAGCAGTACAGGGAGTGTGGGTCAGCCCCAGCATTTT,CASSTGSVGQPQHF
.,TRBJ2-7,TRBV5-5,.,TGTGCCAGCAGCCGGGACGTCCGCTCCTACGAGCAGTACTTC,CASSRDVRSYEQYF
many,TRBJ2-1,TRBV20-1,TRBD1,TGCAGGGGACAGGGGGACAATGAGCAGTTCTTC,CRGQGDNEQFF
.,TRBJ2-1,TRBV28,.,TGTGCCAGCAGCTTAGTAAGGTCCCCGAATGAGCAGTTCTTC,CASSLVRSPNEQFF
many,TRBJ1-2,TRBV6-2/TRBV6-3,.,TGTGCCAGCAGTTCCAATTACAGGGACGGCTACACCTTC,CASSSNYRDGYTF
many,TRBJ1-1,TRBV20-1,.,TGCAGTGGGAGGGGGATGAACACTGAAGCTTTCTTT,CSGRGMNTEAFF
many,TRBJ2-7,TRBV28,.,TGTGCCAGCGGGAGCAGGGGCACCTACGAGCAGTACTTC,CASGSRGTYEQYF
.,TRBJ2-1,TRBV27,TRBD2,TGTGCCAGCAGTACGACTAGCGGAACTTACAATGAGCAGTTCTTC,CASSTTSGTYNEQFF
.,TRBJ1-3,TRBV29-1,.,TGCAGCGCCCATGGGGGGGACGAAAAAGGAAACTCTGGAAACACCATATATTTT,CSAHGGDEKGNSGNTIYF
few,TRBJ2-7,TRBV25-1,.,TGTGCCAGCAGTGTAGCTCAGAATACCTACGAGCAGTACTTC,CASSVAQNTYEQYF
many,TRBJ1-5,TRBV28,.,TGTGCCAGCACCAGGACCTTATTGAGCAATCAGCCCCAGCATTTT,CASTRTLLSNQPQHF
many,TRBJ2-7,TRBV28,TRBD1,TGTGCCAGCAGTTTATACGGGACAGCATCCTACGAGCAGTACTTC,CASSLYGTASYEQYF
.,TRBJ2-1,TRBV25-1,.,TGTGCCAGCAGACAGGGAGGGACCTACAATGAGCAGTTCTTC,CASRQGGTYNEQFF
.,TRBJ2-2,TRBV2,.,TGTGCCAGCAGCCACCAGGCGGTTGGCGGGGAGCTGTTTTTT,CASSHQAVGGELFF
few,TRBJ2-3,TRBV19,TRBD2,TGTGCCAGTAGTACTAGCGGGAGGCGCACAGATACGCAGTATTTT,CASSTSGRRTDTQYF
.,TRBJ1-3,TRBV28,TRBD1,TGTGCCAGCAGGACAGGGGCTGGAAACACCATATATTTT,CASRTGAGNTIYF
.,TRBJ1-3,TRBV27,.,TGTGCCAGCAGTCCCAACACTCCACAGGGAACTGGAAACACCATATATTTT,CASSPNTPQGTGNTIYF
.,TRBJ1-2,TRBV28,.,TGTGCCAGCAGCCCGCCGGGGAGGAACTATGGCTACACCTTC,CASSPPGRNYGYTF
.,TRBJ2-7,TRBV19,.,TGTGCCAGTAGTCTAACATCTGATACCTACGAGCAGTACTTC,CASSLTSDTYEQYF
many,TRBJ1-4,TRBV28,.,TGTGCCAGCAGTTTCGTGGAAAAACTGTTTTTT,CASSFVEKLFF
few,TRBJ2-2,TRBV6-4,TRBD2,TGTGCCAGCAGTCACGGGACTAGGCGGACCGGGGAGCTGTTTTTT,CASSHGTRRTGELFF
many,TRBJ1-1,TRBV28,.,TGTGCCAGCAGTTTATACGGCATGAACACTGAAGCTTTCTTT,CASSLYGMNTEAFF
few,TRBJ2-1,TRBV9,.,TGTGCCAGCAGCGTAGCCGAAGGTTACAATGAGCAGTTCTTC,CASSVAEGYNEQFF
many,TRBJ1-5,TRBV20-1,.,TGCAGTGCTAGAGCCAGCTCTTCCAATCAGCCCCAGCATTTT,CSARASSSNQPQHF
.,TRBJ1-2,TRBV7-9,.,TGTGCCAGCAGACGAAGTTATCAGGGCCCTCAAGGCTACACCTTC,CASRRSYQGPQGYTF
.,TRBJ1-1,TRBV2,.,TGTGCGTGTGGGTCCGGGGACGCTGGACGGAACACTGAAGCTTTCTTT,CACGSGDAGRNTEAFF
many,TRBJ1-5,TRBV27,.,TGTGCCAGCGCCCGTCCGGTTGTCTGTTTCAATCAGCCCCAGCATTTT,CASARPVVCFNQPQHF
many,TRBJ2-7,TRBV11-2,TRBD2,TGTGCCAGCAGCGCAAGATGGCTAGCGGGAGGATTATACGAGCAGTACTTC,CASSARWLAGGLYEQYF
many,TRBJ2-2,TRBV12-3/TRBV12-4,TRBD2,TGTGCCAGCAGTTTAGCGGGAGGGCCTCAGCCCGCCGGGGAGCTGTTTTTT,CASSLAGGPQPAGELFF
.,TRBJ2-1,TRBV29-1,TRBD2,TGCAGCGTAGGGACTAGCGGGAGCTCCTACAATGAGCAGTTCTTC,CSVGTSGSSYNEQFF
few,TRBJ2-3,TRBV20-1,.,TGCAGTTGCCTTCTTGAGGGTACGCAGTATTTT,CSCLLEGTQYF
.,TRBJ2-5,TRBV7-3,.,TGTGCCAGCAGCCTCCAGGGGGGGGGGGATGGGACCCAGTACTTC,CASSLQGGGDGTQYF
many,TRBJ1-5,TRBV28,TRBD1,TGTGCCAGCAGTTCCACGCCCGACAGGGAGGGAGGTTGGCCGGACGGCAATCAGCCCCAGCATTTT,CASSSTPDREGGWPDGNQPQHF
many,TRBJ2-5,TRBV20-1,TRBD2,TGCAGTGCTAGATCTGTACAACGGGAGGGCCGGGAGACCCAGTACTTC,CSARSVQREGRETQYF
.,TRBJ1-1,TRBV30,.,TGTGCCTGGAGAGACCAGGGTTACACTGAAGCTTTCTTT,CAWRDQGYTEAFF
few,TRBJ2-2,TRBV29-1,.,TGCAGCGCCAGACGGCAACACACCGGGGAGCTGTTTTTT,CSARRQHTGELFF